This TCR beta chain was profiled in a study of T cell responses to AZD1222 COVID-19 vaccine. Points from the study as a whole: There were vaccine-associated CD4 TCRs across spike, dominant at 160-218 and 743-854. Targeting of unmutated variant regions was reportedly seen in nearly half of spike-specific TCRs. Vaccination with two AZD1222 doses was followed by a rise in Spike-specific TCR breadth and depth.

Worth noting for this clone: As yet, its antigen is unknown.

Sequencing was performed with immunoSEQ multiplex PCR; in TCRdb, only in-frame clones are kept and a portion is missing. The sample has 95,000 to 110,000 clones; 90% to 95% are singletons. Losses at the gene ends were 2 bases for V and 6 bases for J; bases not matched to a gene: 18. CDR3 size: 21 residues. Germline CDR1 reads MNHEY; CDR2 reads SVGEGT. The sequence was collected from an adult who received the AZD1222 COVID-19 vaccine. The chain uses TRBV6-2 or TRBV6-3 and TRBJ2-1; 14 positions agree with TRBD2. This specimen consisted of peripheral blood, obtained 28 days after the second AZD1222 dose. CDR3 loop: CASSYIRGSVTSGREGNEQFF. DNA of the CDR3: TGTGCCAGCAGTTACATCCGGGGATCGGTGACTAGCGGGAGGGAGGGCAATGAGCAGTTCTTC.